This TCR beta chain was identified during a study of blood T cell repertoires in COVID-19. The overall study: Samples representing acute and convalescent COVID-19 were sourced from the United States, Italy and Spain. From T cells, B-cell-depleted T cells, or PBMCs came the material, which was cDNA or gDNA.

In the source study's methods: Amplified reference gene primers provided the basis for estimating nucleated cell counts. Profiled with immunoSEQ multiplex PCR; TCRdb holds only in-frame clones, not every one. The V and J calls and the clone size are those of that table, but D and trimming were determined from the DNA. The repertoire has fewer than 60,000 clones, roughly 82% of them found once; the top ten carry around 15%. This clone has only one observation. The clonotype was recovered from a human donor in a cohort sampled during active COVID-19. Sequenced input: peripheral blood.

The CDR3 bases are TGTGCCAGCAGTATTACTAGCGGGGTGGAGACCCAGTACTTC. The encoded protein is CASSITSGVETQYF. This sequence joins TRBV6-6 and TRBJ2-5; 10 positions match TRBD2. Germline values: CDR1 MNHNY, CDR2 SVGAGI (reference sequence). After removal of 5 bases from V and 5 bases from J, the junction contained 5 bases not matched to a gene. This CDR3 region has 14 residues.